The source of this T cell receptor beta chain is a study of shared clonotypes between healthy human individuals. Study overall: CD4 naive and memory got three plates each, CD8 naive two, CD8 memory one.

This clone has more than one count but fewer than ten. Its antigen is undetermined. V trimming: 1 base; J trimming: 4 bases; junction bases outside the gene matches: 2. CDR3 length equals 14 residues. The V gene's germline CDR1 is MGHRA and CDR2 YSYEKL. CD45RO-negative, CCR7-selected cells formed the naive CD8 fraction, which excluded terminally differentiated effector memory CD45RA+ cells. The study ran the assay at deep level. Sorted-subset replicate PCR reactions contained roughly 200 ng DNA, corresponding to tens of thousands of T cell genomes. Measured with immunoSEQ multiplex PCR; TCRdb has only the in-frame clones, and not every one. The profile shows hundreds of thousands of clones, 92% of them singletons. Study results and limitations: The expectation was that sequencing depth would affect clonotype sharing among donors.

The source is a man aged 30 to 39 in good health. V gene TRBV4-1 combines with J gene TRBJ1-2; 8 bases match TRBD1. Sequencing was done on a sample of naive CD8+ T cells sorted from blood. CDR3 amino acids: CASSQGTGPYGYTF. In DNA, the CDR3 is TGCGCCAGCAGCCAAGGGACAGGGCCCTATGGCTACACCTTC.